These 27 T cell receptor beta chains were sequenced from one sample in a study of cytomegalovirus exposure and HLA in healthy donors. In the PCR, 60 Vbeta and 13 Jbeta primers were used. The table came from immunoSEQ multiplex PCR; TCRdb's copy has only in-frame clones and leaves some out. The table records around 90,000 clones, 55% to 70% of them present only once. The sequencing sample was made of PBMCs. The receptors were sampled from a woman in her 50s in good health and CMV-seropositive.

This clone was detected only once. This chain links TRBV29-1 with TRBJ2-7; D possibly corresponds to TRBD2 (5 bases). Germline V gene lookup returns CDR1 SQVTM and CDR2 ANQGSEA. CDR3 length: 16 amino acids. V gave up 0 bases and J gave up 2 bases, with 17 bases separating them. The CDR3 reads CSVEDIGRGLPYEQYF. The DNA for the CDR3 is TGCAGCGTTGAAGATATTGGGCGCGGGCTACCCTACGAGCAGTACTTC.

This clone showed up just a few times. V gene TRBV6-5 combines with J gene TRBJ1-1; TRBD1 agrees at 7 bases. The CDR3 runs 15 residues. With 0 bases clipped from V and 2 bases from J, the junction kept 3 bases outside the gene matches. CDR1 MNHEY and CDR2 SVGAGI come from the germline V gene. This CDR3 reads CASSYSRTGNTEAFF. CDR3 bases: TGTGCCAGCAGTTACTCTAGGACAGGTAACACTGAAGCTTTCTTT.

This clone showed up just once. This chain connects TRBV4-2 to TRBJ2-2, with a possible D match to TRBD1 (6 bases). Trimming cost V 0 bases and J 6 bases, with 17 bases left between them. This CDR3 region has 17 residues. Germline V gene data show CDR1 as LGHNA and CDR2 as YNFKEQ. CDR3 protein: CASSQEVRGRGAGELFF. The CDR3 DNA reads as TGTGCCAGCAGCCAAGAAGTGAGGGGCAGGGGAGCCGGGGAGCTGTTTTTT.

The rearrangement joins TRBV7-9 to TRBJ1-2; 7 nucleotides match TRBD1. Losses at the gene ends were 3 bases for V and 2 bases for J; bases not matched to a gene: 3. The CDR3 is made up of 14 amino acids. Germline CDR1 SEHNR, CDR2 FQNEAQ (reference sequence). In DNA, the CDR3 is TGTGCCAGCAGCTTCGGGACAGAGAACTATGGCTACACCTTC. Residues: CASSFGTENYGYTF.

Only a few counts were recorded for this clone. The rearrangement uses TRBV6-5 and TRBJ2-3; possibly TRBD2 for D (7 bases). The V and J ends lost 5 bases and 7 bases respectively, with 16 bases between them. Germline V gene lookup returns CDR1 MNHEY and CDR2 SVGAGI. This CDR3 comprises 14 residues. The CDR3 nucleotides are TGTGCCAGCAGTCCGTCGGGGGGCCGGAATACGCAGTATTTT. Protein product: CASSPSGGRNTQYF.

The rearrangement joins TRBV5-6 to TRBJ1-1; no clear D. Per the germline V gene, CDR1 is SGHDT and CDR2 is YYEEEE. The ends were cut back, 5 bases at V and 11 bases at J, with 19 bases in the middle. The CDR3 covers 13 residues. The CDR3 region is CASSSVSVSGAFF. CDR3 nucleotide sequence: TGTGCCAGCAGTTCGGTTTCAGTTTCCGGGGCTTTCTTT.

This rearrangement joins TRBV7-3 to TRBJ1-1; TRBD1 matches 8 bases. The CDR3 has 13 residues. Trimming cost V 5 bases and J 8 bases; bases outside gene matches: 7. From germline, CDR1 is SGHTA and CDR2 FQGTGA. The CDR3 is CASSPGQGLEAFF. The CDR3 DNA sequence: TGTGCCAGCAGCCCTGGACAGGGCCTAGAAGCTTTCTTT.

This clone came up a few times. This rearrangement joins TRBV28 to TRBJ2-1; the D is unclear. Germline CDR1 reads MDHEN; CDR2 reads SYDVKM. The length of the CDR3 is 15 residues. Trimming left V 5 bases short and J 7 bases short, with 18 bases between. This CDR3 is CASSPPGDHFNEQFF. DNA for the CDR3: TGTGCCAGCAGTCCACCGGGTGACCACTTTAATGAGCAGTTCTTC.

This clone was seen a handful of times. CDR3 sequence: CASSFSGSETQYF. DNA of the CDR3: TGTGCCAGCAGTTTTTCAGGGTCCGAGACCCAGTACTTC. The chain combines TRBV27 with TRBJ2-5; tentatively, D is TRBD1 (5 bases). The CDR3 spans 13 residues. Between the trimmed V and J ends, which lost 3 bases and 5 bases, there was a span of 10 bases. Germline loops: CDR1 MNHEY, CDR2 SMNVEV (reference sequence).

The chain employs TRBV27 and TRBJ2-3; 12 bases are a match to TRBD2. V gave up 6 bases and J gave up 2 bases; unmatched junction bases: 6. The CDR3 length is 16 residues. CDR1 is MNHEY, CDR2 SMNVEV, per germline (reference sequence). The CDR3 is CASRTSGGLNTDTQYF. The CDR3 nucleotides read TGTGCCAGCAGGACTAGCGGGGGACTAAACACAGATACGCAGTATTTT.

The table lists this clone with many counts. The rearrangement uses TRBV6-1 and TRBJ1-2; possible D gene TRBD1, 5 bases. This CDR3 region has 15 residues. V lost 0 bases and J lost 6, with 14 bases in between. Germline V lookup: CDR1 MNHNS, CDR2 SASEGT. This CDR3 reads CASSEAVQGDDGYTF. The DNA for the CDR3 is TGTGCCAGCAGTGAAGCGGTACAAGGGGATGATGGCTACACCTTC.

The table lists this clone with a few counts. The chain recombines TRBV28 with TRBJ2-3; TRBD2 matches 10 bases. Germline V lookup: CDR1 MDHEN, CDR2 SYDVKM. CDR3 length: 17 amino acids. V shed 2 bases and J 3 bases; nucleotides not matched to a gene: 8. CDR3 sequence reads: CASSLNLAGGGTDTQYF. The CDR3 nucleotides read TGTGCCAGCAGTTTAAACTTAGCGGGGGGTGGGACAGATACGCAGTATTTT.

The chain is built from TRBV16 and TRBJ1-1; 8 bases are a match to TRBD1. V trimming: 3 bases; J trimming: 6 bases; junction bases outside the gene matches: 3. Germline V gene lookup returns CDR1 KGHSY and CDR2 FQNENV. The CDR3 spans 13 residues. CDR3 region: CASSQTGEAEAFF. CDR3 sequence (DNA): TGTGCCAGCAGCCAGACAGGGGAGGCTGAAGCTTTCTTT.

This chain uses TRBV6-6 with TRBJ1-5; no clear D gene. In germline, CDR1 is MNHNY, CDR2 SVGAGI (reference sequence). The ends were cut back, 6 bases at V and 2 bases at J, with 5 bases in the middle. The CDR3 contains 12 residues. The CDR3 spells CASRLGNQPQHF. The CDR3 region has the DNA TGTGCCAGCAGACTGGGCAATCAGCCCCAGCATTTT.

This clone was seen a few times. This rearrangement joins TRBV6-6 to TRBJ1-2, with a weak D call TRBD1 (5 bases). V shed 6 bases and J shed 6 bases, with 20 bases lying between them. Germline V gene sequence: CDR1 MNHNY, CDR2 SVGAGI (reference sequence). This CDR3 comprises 15 residues. The CDR3 DNA reads TGTGCCAGCAGCACGACTCTTGACAGCGCAGATGGCTACACCTTC. This translates into CASSTTLDSADGYTF.

The chain combines TRBV5-1 with TRBJ1-4; D is possibly TRBD1 (6 bases). Germline V gene lookup returns CDR1 SGHRS and CDR2 YFSETQ. The V end was cut by 4 bases, the J end by 7 bases, with 11 bases between. The CDR3 length is 13 residues. In DNA form, the CDR3 reads TGCGCCAGCAGCCACGGACAGTTTGAAAAACTGTTTTTT. It is translated as CASSHGQFEKLFF. Full variable domain (outside the CDR3, taken from reference TRBV5-1 and TRBJ1-4): KAGVTQTPRYLIKTRGQQVTLSCSPISGHRSVSWYQQTPGQGLQFLFEYFSETQRNKGNFPGRFSGRQFSNSRSEMNVSTLELGDSALYLCASSHGQFEKLFFGSGTQLSVL.

CDR3 sequence: CASSPWTGDEQYF. In DNA form, the CDR3 reads TGTGCCAGTAGTCCTTGGACAGGGGACGAGCAGTACTTC. The chain joins TRBV19 to TRBJ2-7; 9 bases agree with TRBD1. In germline, CDR1 is LNHDA, CDR2 SQIVND (reference sequence). V was clipped by 5 bases and J by 5 bases; unmatched bases: 4. The CDR3 is 13 residues long.

The rearrangement uses TRBV2 and TRBJ2-5; 11 nucleotides align to TRBD2. After removal of 2 bases from V and 7 bases from J, the junction contained 6 bases not matched to a gene. The CDR3 extends over 15 amino acids. The germline CDR1 and CDR2 sequences are SNHLY and FYNNEI. The CDR3, as DNA: TGTGCCAGCAGTGAACAACTAGCGGGGGAAGCGACCCAGTACTTC. It encodes CASSEQLAGEATQYF.

The chain has TRBV6-6 and TRBJ2-3, with 8 nucleotides matching TRBD1. With V trimmed by 7 bases and J by 0 bases, 9 bases remained unmatched. Germline-derived CDR1 and CDR2 are MNHNY and SVGAGI (reference sequence). The CDR3 runs to 16 residues. CDR3 in DNA: TGTGCCAGCAATTTCCCCGGGACAGGAAGCACAGATACGCAGTATTTT. It translates to CASNFPGTGSTDTQYF.

V gene TRBV29-1 combines with J gene TRBJ2-5; 10 nucleotides match TRBD2. The V segment lost 7 bases and the J segment 3 bases; nucleotides outside the gene matches: 5. The V gene's germline CDR1 is SQVTM and CDR2 ANQGSEA. The CDR3 extends over 13 amino acids. CDR3 protein: CSGQGLAEETQYF. In DNA form, the CDR3 reads TGCAGCGGACAAGGACTAGCGGAAGAGACCCAGTACTTC. Supplemented by reference TRBV29-1 and TRBJ2-5, the full variable domain reads SAVISQKPSRDICQRGTSLTIQCQVDSQVTMMFWYRQQPGQSLTLIATANQGSEATYESGFVIDKFPISRPNLTFSTLTVSNMSPEDSSIYLCSGQGLAEETQYFGPGTRLLVL.

The V gene is TRBV5-1, the J gene TRBJ2-3; D unclear. The CDR3 covers 16 residues. V was trimmed by 0 bases and J by 0 bases, leaving 11 bases between them. Germline lookup yields CDR1 SGHRS and CDR2 YFSETQ. CDR3 sequence (DNA): TGCGCCAGCAGCTTGGGTGTAGACTCTAGCACAGATACGCAGTATTTT. Its protein is CASSLGVDSSTDTQYF.

In this sample, this clone turned up a few times. This chain uses TRBV30 with TRBJ1-4; D is unresolved. This CDR3 comprises 15 residues. Germline V CDR1 and CDR2: GTSNPN, SVGIG (reference sequence). The V and J ends lost 2 bases and 8 bases respectively, with 18 bases between them. The CDR3 coding sequence is TGTGCCTGGAGTTTACCCGAGGGATTATGGGAAAAACTGTTTTTT. Its translation: CAWSLPEGLWEKLFF.

The chain joins TRBV27 to TRBJ2-2; D possibly corresponds to TRBD1 (7 bases). The CDR3 is made up of 18 amino acids. Germline CDR1 MNHEY, CDR2 SMNVEV (reference sequence). The ends were cut back, 6 bases at V and 4 bases at J, with 24 bases in the middle. The DNA of the CDR3 is TGTGCCAGCAGCCCCAAGGGTGTGGAGGGGGCAGGCACCGGGGAGCTGTTTTTT. It codes for CASSPKGVEGAGTGELFF.

This clone has a single count. This chain links TRBV18 with TRBJ1-6; D unresolved. CDR3 length: 15 residues. Trimming stripped 3 bases from V and 8 bases from J, with 14 bases between. Germline V lookup: CDR1 KGHSH, CDR2 LQKENI. CDR3 protein: CASSPNKIGDSPLHF. CDR3 DNA sequence: TGTGCCAGCTCACCGAATAAGATCGGGGATTCACCCCTCCACTTT.

The V call is TRBV18, the J call TRBJ2-7; TRBD1 matches at 7 bases. V shed 2 bases and J 1 base; nucleotides not matched to a gene: 8. The CDR3 is 16 residues long. Germline loops: CDR1 KGHSH, CDR2 LQKENI. In DNA form, the CDR3 reads TGTGCCAGCTCACCAAGTCAGACAGGGTGGTCCTACGAGCAGTACTTC. Its translation is CASSPSQTGWSYEQYF. Full variable domain (remainder filled in from reference TRBV18 and TRBJ2-7): NAGVMQNPRHLVRRRGQEARLRCSPMKGHSHVYWYRQLPEEGLKFMVYLQKENIIDESGMPKERFSAEFPKEGPSILRIQQVVRGDSAAYFCASSPSQTGWSYEQYFGPGTRLTVT.

The chain couples TRBV10-2 to TRBJ1-1; D gene unclear. Germline CDR1 is WSHSY and CDR2 is SAAADI. This CDR3 contains 16 residues. V was trimmed by 4 bases and J by 0 bases, leaving 15 bases between them. CDR3 in amino acids: CASSGGREVMNTEAFF. The DNA of the CDR3 is TGCGCCAGCAGTGGGGGTAGGGAGGTTATGAACACTGAAGCTTTCTTT.

This sequence joins TRBV7-2 and TRBJ2-3; 9 nucleotides match TRBD2. CDR1 SGHTA and CDR2 FQGNSA come from the germline V gene. V lost 1 base and J lost 11; bases outside the gene matches: 4. The CDR3 has 13 amino acids. The CDR3 protein is CASSLEAGGGQYF. CDR3 nucleotide sequence: TGTGCCAGCAGCTTAGAAGCGGGGGGAGGGCAGTATTTT.